A single count supports the clone carrying this T cell receptor (beta chain). Under the authors' procedure: Estimation of nucleated cell counts was performed using reference gene primer amplification. Sequenced by immunoSEQ multiplex PCR; TCRdb stores in-frame clones only, minus some. D and trimming come from the DNA, and the V and J calls and clone size come from that table. The table lists around 200,000 clones, under 85% of them singletons. The data were obtained in a study of blood T cell repertoires in COVID-19. For the study at large: Sites in the United States, Italy and Spain provided acute and convalescent COVID-19 samples. The cDNA or gDNA used as material had been derived from T cells, B-cell-depleted T cells, or PBMCs.

What was sequenced was peripheral blood. The TCR sequence derives from a human donor in a cohort sampled during active COVID-19.

The CDR3 protein is CATTTGSRRTGELFF. For the CDR3, the DNA is TGTGCCACCACCACAGGGTCTAGGAGGACCGGGGAGCTGTTTTTT. The J gene is TRBJ2-2, the V gene TRBV15, with D maybe TRBD1 (6 bases). The germline V gene has CDR1 LNHNV and CDR2 YYDKDF (reference sequence). The CDR3 runs to 15 residues. Trimming took off 7 bases at V and 5 bases at J, with 17 bases between the two ends. The full variable domain, rest sourced from reference TRBV15 and TRBJ2-2, is DAMVIQNPRYQVTQFGKPVTLSCSQTLNHNVMYWYQQKSSQAPKLLFHYYDKDFNNEADTPDNFQSRRPNTSFCFLDIRSPGLGDTAMYLCATTTGSRRTGELFFGEGSRLTVL.